This T cell receptor (beta chain) derives from a study of brain T cells in children with intractable seizures. Broader study findings: HCMV serostatus was not known, and viral specificity came from CDR3 similarity only. Pre-surgery blood may have been undersampled, hiding some clones.

Generated by immunoSEQ multiplex PCR, the TCRdb table keeps only in-frame clones and is missing some. The profile shows 80,000 or so clones, 93% of them singletons. A remark on this clone: The antigen is unknown.

CDR3 length: 13 residues. Trimming cost V 5 bases and J 11 bases; bases outside gene matches: 11. Only cases whose brain tissue showed the highest T cell transcript signatures were sequenced. Patients received at least one anti-epileptic drug before surgery. This chain connects TRBV12-3 or TRBV12-4 to TRBJ1-1; 7 bases agree with TRBD1. This receptor was obtained from a boy younger than two with tuberous sclerosis and intractable seizures. This sample comprised peripheral blood, obtained at surgery. The CDR3: CASSHTGAVRAFF. Here the CDR3 DNA reads TGTGCCAGCAGTCATACAGGGGCGGTAAGGGCTTTCTTT.